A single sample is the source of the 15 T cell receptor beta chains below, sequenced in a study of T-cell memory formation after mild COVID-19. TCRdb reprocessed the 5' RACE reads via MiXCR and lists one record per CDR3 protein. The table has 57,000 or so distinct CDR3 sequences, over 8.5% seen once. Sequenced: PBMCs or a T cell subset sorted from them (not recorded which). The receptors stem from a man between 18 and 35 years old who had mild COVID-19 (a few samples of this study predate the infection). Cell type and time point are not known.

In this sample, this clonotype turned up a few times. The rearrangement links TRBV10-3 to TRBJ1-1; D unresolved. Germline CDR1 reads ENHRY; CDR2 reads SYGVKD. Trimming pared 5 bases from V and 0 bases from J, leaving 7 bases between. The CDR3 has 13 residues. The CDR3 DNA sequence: TGTGCCATCAGTCCACATATGAACACTGAAGCTTTCTTT. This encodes CAISPHMNTEAFF.

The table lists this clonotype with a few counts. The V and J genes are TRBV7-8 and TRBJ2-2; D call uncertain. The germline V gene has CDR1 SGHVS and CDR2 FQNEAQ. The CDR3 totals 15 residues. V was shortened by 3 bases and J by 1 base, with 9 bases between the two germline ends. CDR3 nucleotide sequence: TGTGCCAGCAGCTTTTCACGGCTGAACACCGGGGAGCTGTTTTTT. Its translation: CASSFSRLNTGELFF. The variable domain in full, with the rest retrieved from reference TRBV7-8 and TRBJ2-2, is GAGVSQSPRYKVAKRGQDVALRCDPISGHVSLFWYQQALGQGPEFLTYFQNEAQLDKSGLPSDRFFAERPEGSVSTLKIQRTQQEDSAVYLCASSFSRLNTGELFFGEGSRLTVL.

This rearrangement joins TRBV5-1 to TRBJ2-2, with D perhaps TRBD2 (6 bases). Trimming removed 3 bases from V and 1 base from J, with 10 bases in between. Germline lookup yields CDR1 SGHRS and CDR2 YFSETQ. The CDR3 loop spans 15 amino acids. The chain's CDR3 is CASSWGLLNTGELFF. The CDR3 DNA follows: TGCGCCAGCAGCTGGGGACTTTTGAACACCGGGGAGCTGTTTTTT.

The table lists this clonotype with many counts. This CDR3 is CASSIGTSGGTDTQYF. The DNA for the CDR3 is TGCGCCAGCAGCATCGGGACTAGCGGGGGAACAGATACGCAGTATTTT. This chain joins TRBV5-1 and TRBJ2-3; TRBD2 matches 14 bases. The CDR3 covers 16 residues. Germline values: CDR1 SGHRS, CDR2 YFSETQ. V lost 4 bases and J lost 3; bases outside the gene matches: 4.

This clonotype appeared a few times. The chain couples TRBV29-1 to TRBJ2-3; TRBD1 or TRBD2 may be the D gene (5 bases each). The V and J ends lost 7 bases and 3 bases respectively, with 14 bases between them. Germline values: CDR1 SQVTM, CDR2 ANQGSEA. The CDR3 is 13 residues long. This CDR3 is CSAGTRYTDTQYF. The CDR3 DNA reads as TGCAGCGCCGGGACCAGGTATACAGATACGCAGTATTTT.

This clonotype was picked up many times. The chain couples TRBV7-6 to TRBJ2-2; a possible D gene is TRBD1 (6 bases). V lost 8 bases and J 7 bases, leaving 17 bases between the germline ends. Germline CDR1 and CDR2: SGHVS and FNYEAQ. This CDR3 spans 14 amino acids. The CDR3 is CASRDTLRGGELFF. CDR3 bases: TGTGCCAGCCGGGACACTCTCAGGGGCGGGGAGCTGTTTTTT.

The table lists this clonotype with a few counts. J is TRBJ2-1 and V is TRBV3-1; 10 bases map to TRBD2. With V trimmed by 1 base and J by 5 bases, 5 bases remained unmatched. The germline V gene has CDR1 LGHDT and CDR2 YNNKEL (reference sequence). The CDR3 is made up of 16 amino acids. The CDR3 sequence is CASSQVPSGGHNEQFF. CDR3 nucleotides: TGTGCCAGCAGCCAAGTCCCTAGCGGGGGCCACAATGAGCAGTTCTTC.

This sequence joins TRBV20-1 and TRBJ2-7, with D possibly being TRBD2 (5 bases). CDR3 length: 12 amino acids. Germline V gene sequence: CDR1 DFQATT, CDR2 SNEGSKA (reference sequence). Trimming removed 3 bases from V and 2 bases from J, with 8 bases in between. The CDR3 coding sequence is TGCAGTGCTAGTACGGGGACCTACGAGCAGTACGTC. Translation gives CSASTGTYEQYV.

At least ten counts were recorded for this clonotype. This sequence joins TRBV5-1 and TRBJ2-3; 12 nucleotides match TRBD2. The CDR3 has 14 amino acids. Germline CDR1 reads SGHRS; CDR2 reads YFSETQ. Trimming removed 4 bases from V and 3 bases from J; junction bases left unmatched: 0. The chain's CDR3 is CASSLAGGTDTQYF. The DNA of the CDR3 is TGCGCCAGCAGCCTAGCGGGGGGGACAGATACGCAGTATTTT.

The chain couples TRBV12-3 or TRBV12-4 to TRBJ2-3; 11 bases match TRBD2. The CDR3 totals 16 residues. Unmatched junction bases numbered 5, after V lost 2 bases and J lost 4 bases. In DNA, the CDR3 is TGTGCCAGCAGTTTAATTGGTAGCGGGGGGGCAGATACGCAGTATTTT. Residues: CASSLIGSGGADTQYF.

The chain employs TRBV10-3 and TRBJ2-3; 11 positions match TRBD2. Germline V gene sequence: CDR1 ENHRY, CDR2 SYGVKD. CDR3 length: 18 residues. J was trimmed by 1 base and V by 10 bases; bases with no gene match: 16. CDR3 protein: CATKGGLAVERGTDTQYF. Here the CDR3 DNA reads TGTGCCACCAAGGGGGGACTAGCGGTCGAAAGGGGCACAGATACGCAGTATTTT.

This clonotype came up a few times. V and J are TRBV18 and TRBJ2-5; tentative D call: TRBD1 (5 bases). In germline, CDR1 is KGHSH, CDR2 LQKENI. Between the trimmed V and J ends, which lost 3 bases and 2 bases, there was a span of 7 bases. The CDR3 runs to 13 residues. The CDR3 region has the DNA TGTGCCAGCTCACCCGACAGTCAAGAGACCCAGTACTTC. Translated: CASSPDSQETQYF.

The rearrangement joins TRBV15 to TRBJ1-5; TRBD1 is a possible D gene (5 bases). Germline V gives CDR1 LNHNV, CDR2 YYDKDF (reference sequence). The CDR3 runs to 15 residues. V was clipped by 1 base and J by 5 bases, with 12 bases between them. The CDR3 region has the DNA TGTGCCACCAGCAGAGTGTCGGGGGGATATCAGCCCCAGCATTTT. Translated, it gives CATSRVSGGYQPQHF.

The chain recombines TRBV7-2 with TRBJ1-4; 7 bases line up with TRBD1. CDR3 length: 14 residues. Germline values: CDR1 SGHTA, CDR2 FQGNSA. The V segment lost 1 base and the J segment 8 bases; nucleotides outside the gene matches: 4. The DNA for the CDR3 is TGTGCCAGCAGCTTAGAACAGGGGATGGAAAAACTGTTTTTT. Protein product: CASSLEQGMEKLFF.

This CDR3 reads CASSAERGGFGTQYF. The CDR3 DNA is TGTGCCAGCAGCGCCGAGCGGGGGGGCTTCGGGACCCAGTACTTC. The rearrangement joins TRBV9 to TRBJ2-5; 10 bases line up with TRBD2. This CDR3 region has 15 residues. The junction had 9 bases not matched to a gene; V was cut back by 3 bases and J by 7 bases. CDR1 and CDR2 (germline): SGDLS, YYNGEE.